A selection of T cell receptor beta chains follows, all from one sample in a study of CD8 T cells in Susac syndrome. TCRdb re-called the immunoSEQ multiplex PCR reads with MiXCR, one entry per CDR3 protein. Of under 95,000 distinct CDR3 sequences listed, around 94% were seen once; the top ten hold approximately 0.3%. What was sequenced was CD4+ T cells from PBMCs. Receptors were obtained from a human donor with Susac syndrome. Both conserved end residues are part of each CDR3. A D gene is named only where the DNA matches it firmly. Rows may omit the clone size; those that give it use once, few, many or a size class.

TGCAGCGTTGAAGTTGGGGTCCGGGAAGCTTTCTTT	CSVEVGVREAFF	-	-	TRBJ1-1	TRBV29-1
TGTGCCAGCGGGACTAGCGGGATCACAGATACGCAGTATTTT	CASGTSGITDTQYF	TRBD2	-	TRBJ2-3	TRBV2
TGCAGTGCCCAGACAGATACCCAAGAGACCCAGTACTTC	CSAQTDTQETQYF	-	-	TRBJ2-5	TRBV20-1
TGTGCCAGCACCAGGGAGATAAGCAATCAGCCCCAGCATTTT	CASTREISNQPQHF	-	-	TRBJ1-5	TRBV28
TGTGCCAGCAGCCATGGGCGGTCCGCGGGGGCACGGCGGAGGGTTTCACCCCTCCACTTT	CASSHGRSAGARRRVSPLHF	-	once	TRBJ1-6	TRBV14
TGTGCCAGCAGTGTAAGGGGGCCGGACACCGGGGAGCTGTTTTTT	CASSVRGPDTGELFF	TRBD1	once	TRBJ2-2	TRBV2
TGTGCCAGCAGACGGACAAGCACAGATACGCAGTATTTT	CASRRTSTDTQYF	-	-	TRBJ2-3	TRBV12-3/TRBV12-4
TGTGCCAGCAGTGCCTCGTACGACGGGGAGCTGTTTTTT	CASSASYDGELFF	-	-	TRBJ2-2	TRBV2
TGTGCCTCACCCCGGGACAGGGACTATGGCTACACCTTC	CASPRDRDYGYTF	TRBD1	-	TRBJ1-2	TRBV30
TGTGCCAGCAGGTACAGGGGAAACACCGGGGAGCTGTTTTTT	CASRYRGNTGELFF	TRBD1	-	TRBJ2-2	TRBV6-5
TGTGCCAGCAGCGTAGGGACTACCCATTACAATGAGCAGTTCTTC	CASSVGTTHYNEQFF	-	-	TRBJ2-1	TRBV9
TGTGCCAGCAGTACAGCAGATAATTCACCCCTCCACTTT	CASSTADNSPLHF	-	-	TRBJ1-6	TRBV9
TGTGCCTGGACCACCCGAGACGGTTACGAGCAGTACTTC	CAWTTRDGYEQYF	-	-	TRBJ2-7	TRBV30
TGTGCCAGCAGCGTAAGCGCAGATACGCAGTATTTT	CASSVSADTQYF	-	-	TRBJ2-3	TRBV9
TGCAGCGTTGATATCTCCGGGTCACAAGAGACCCAGTACTTC	CSVDISGSQETQYF	-	once	TRBJ2-5	TRBV29-1
TGTGCCAGCAGCCAGGGGGGAAACTATGGCTACACCTTC	CASSQGGNYGYTF	-	-	TRBJ1-2	TRBV14
TGTGCCAGCAGCGCCTTGGACTACGAGCAGTACTTC	CASSALDYEQYF	-	-	TRBJ2-7	TRBV9